This is a list of T cell receptor beta chains from one sample in a study of T cells in Graves' hyperthyroidism and ophthalmopathy. TCRdb reanalysed the multiplex PCR reads using MiXCR and keeps one entry per CDR3 protein. The sample carries under 400,000 distinct CDR3 sequences, about 18% recorded once. Specimen: blood. These receptors all stem from a woman aged 50 to 65 with Graves' hyperthyroidism. The conserved cysteine and the conserved F or W are not part of the CDR3 here.

>TRBV5-1
ASSRDRSTDTQY
>TRBV12-3/TRBV12-4
ASSLGPPFSYNEQF
>TRBV7-3
DSSLGGRGDEQF
>TRBV28
ASMGSGRRGDTQY
>TRBV6-1
ASRGWNNEQF
>TRBV29-1
SVEWLGQRVYT
>TRBV11-1
ASSLRGVQETQY
>TRBV20-1
SAPPRRDGTDTQY
>TRBV5-1
ASSLPLAGGRNEQF
>TRBV20-1
SAPSGGATDTQY
>TRBV13
ASSPGGGVTEAF
>TRBV7-3
ASRPGPVGPTRKTQY
>TRBV10-3
AISSLDRRGETQY
>TRBV5-1
ASSRATTYEQY
>TRBV5-4
ASSWEMAGGDSGYT
>TRBV3-1
ASSQDLAGGRAETQY
>TRBV20-1
SARVADRGGTDTQY
>TRBV28
ASGTGGSSNQPQH
>TRBV20-1
SAYYGGPNEQY
>TRBV20-1
SARVAGVPFYNEQF
>TRBV20-1
SARDLRHQETQY
>TRBV20-1
SARGGTSGRGGDEQF
>TRBV6-2/TRBV6-3
ASSYAGYTDTQY
>TRBV3-1
ASSQSAKYEQY
>TRBV11-2
ASSLELAGTSEQY
>TRBV11-2
ASSLSRSGETQY
>TRBV29-1
SVDPGLAGNTIY
>TRBV20-1
SASTSRTGGSGYT
>TRBV7-2
ASSLVAGGPREQF